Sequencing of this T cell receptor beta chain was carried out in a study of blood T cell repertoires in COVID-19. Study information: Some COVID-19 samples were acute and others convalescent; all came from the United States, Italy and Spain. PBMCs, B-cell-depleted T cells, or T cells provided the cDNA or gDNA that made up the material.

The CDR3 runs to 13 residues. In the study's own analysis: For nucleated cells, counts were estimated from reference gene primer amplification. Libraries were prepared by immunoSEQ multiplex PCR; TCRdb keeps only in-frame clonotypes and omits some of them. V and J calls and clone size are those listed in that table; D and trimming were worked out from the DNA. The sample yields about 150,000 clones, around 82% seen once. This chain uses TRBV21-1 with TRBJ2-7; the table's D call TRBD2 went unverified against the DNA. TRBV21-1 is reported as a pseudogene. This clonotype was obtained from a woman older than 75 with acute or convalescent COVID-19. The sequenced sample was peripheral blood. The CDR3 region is CASSNLESYEQYF. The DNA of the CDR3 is TGTGCCAGCAGCAATCTGGAGTCCTACGAGCAGTACTTC.